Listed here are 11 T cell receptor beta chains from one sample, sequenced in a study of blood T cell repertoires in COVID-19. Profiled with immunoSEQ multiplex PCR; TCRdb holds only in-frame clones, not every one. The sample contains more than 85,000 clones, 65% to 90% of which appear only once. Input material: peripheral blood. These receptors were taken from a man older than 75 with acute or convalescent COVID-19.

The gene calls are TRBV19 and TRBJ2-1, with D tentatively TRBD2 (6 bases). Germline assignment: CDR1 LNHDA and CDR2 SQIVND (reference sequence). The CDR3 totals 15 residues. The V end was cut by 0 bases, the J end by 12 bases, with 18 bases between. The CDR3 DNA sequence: TGTGCCAGTAGTATAGATCTGGGAAGACTAGGTGGGCAGTTCTTC. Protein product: CASSIDLGRLGGQFF.

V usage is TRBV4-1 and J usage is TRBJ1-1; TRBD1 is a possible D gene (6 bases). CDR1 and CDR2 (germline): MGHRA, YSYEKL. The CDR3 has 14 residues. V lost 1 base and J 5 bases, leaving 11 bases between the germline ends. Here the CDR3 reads CASSQGHRGTEAFF. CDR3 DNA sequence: TGCGCCAGCAGCCAAGGCCATAGGGGGACTGAAGCTTTCTTT.

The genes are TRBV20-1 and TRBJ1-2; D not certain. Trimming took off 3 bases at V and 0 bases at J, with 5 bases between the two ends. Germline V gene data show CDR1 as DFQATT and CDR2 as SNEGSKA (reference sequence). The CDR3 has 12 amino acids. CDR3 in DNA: TGCAGTGCTAGTGCCTCTAACTATGGCTACACCTTC. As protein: CSASASNYGYTF.

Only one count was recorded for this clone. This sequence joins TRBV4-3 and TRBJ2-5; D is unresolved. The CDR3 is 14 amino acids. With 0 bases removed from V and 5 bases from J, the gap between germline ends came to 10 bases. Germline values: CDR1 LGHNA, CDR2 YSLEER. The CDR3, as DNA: TGCGCCAGCAGCCAAGATATCAACAGCGAGACCCAGTACTTC. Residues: CASSQDINSETQYF.

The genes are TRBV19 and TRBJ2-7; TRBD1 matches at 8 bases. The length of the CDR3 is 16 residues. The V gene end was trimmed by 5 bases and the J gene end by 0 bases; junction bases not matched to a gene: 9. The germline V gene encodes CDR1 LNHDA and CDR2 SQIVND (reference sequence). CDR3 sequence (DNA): TGTGCCAGTAGTGGGACGACAGGGGACATCTCCTACGAGCAGTACTTC. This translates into CASSGTTGDISYEQYF.

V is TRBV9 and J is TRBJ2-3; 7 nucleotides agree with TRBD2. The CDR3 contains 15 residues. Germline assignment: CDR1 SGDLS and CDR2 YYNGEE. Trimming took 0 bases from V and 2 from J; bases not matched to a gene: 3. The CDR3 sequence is CASSVAGGNTDTQYF. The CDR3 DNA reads TGTGCCAGCAGCGTAGCGGGAGGAAACACAGATACGCAGTATTTT.

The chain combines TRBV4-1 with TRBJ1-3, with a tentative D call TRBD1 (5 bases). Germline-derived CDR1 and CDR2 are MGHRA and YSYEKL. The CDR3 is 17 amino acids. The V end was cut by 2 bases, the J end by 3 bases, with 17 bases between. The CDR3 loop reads CASSQIGGRGHGNTIYF. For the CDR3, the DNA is TGCGCCAGCAGCCAAATTGGGGGGAGAGGGCATGGAAACACCATATATTTT.

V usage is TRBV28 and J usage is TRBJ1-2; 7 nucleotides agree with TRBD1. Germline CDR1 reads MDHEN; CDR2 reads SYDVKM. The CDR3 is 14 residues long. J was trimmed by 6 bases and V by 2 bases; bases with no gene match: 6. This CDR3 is CASSLKAGGNGYTF. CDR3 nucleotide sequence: TGTGCCAGCAGTTTAAAAGCAGGGGGGAATGGCTACACCTTC.

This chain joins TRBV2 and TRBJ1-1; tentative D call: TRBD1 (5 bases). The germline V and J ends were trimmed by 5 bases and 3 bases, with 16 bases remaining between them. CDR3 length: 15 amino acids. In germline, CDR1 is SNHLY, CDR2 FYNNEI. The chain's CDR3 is CASSSLRGGDTEAFF. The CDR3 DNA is TGTGCCAGCAGTTCTCTACGTGGGGGGGACACTGAAGCTTTCTTT.

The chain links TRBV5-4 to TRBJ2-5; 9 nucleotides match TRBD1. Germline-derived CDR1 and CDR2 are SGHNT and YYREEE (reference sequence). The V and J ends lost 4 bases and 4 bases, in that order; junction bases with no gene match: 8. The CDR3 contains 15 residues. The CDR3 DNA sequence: TGTGCCAGCAGCGTAGACAGGGGGGGATTAGAGACCCAGTACTTC. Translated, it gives CASSVDRGGLETQYF.

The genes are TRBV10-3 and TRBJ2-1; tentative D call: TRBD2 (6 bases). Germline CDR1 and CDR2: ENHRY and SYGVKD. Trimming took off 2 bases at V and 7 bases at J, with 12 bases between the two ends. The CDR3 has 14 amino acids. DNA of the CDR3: TGTGCCATCAGTGAGCCGGGGGATCGAAATGAGCAGTTCTTC. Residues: CAISEPGDRNEQFF.